Listed here is a single T cell receptor (beta chain). As yet, its antigen is unknown. Combined were second doses at about 4 or about 12 weeks. Per germline, CDR1 SGHRS and CDR2 YFSETQ. J gave up 7 bases and V 3 bases, and 10 bases lay outside the gene matches. This CDR3 comprises 15 residues. TCRdb keeps only in-frame clones here, not all; method: immunoSEQ multiplex PCR. The data contain some 83,000 clones, about 91% of them singletons. This sample was taken from a study of T cell responses to AZD1222 COVID-19 vaccine. Study-wide points: Nearly half of spike-specific TCRs reportedly target variant regions that are unmutated in the B.1.351 and B.1.1.7 variants. Baseline testing showed seropositivity in only a handful of AZD1222 recipients. Mostly white British, mostly female donors; authors suggested clonal diversity may be underestimated.

The rearrangement links TRBV5-1 to TRBJ2-1; 7 positions match TRBD1. Sequences were derived from peripheral blood, sampled 28 days after the second AZD1222 dose. The TCR comes from an adult who received the AZD1222 COVID-19 vaccine. The CDR3 protein is CASSSGQVGMNEQFF. CDR3 DNA sequence: TGCGCCAGCAGCTCAGGACAGGTGGGGATGAATGAGCAGTTCTTC.